Below, 11 T cell receptor beta chains from the same sample are listed, as sequenced in a study of regulatory T cells in long-lasting Graves disease. The time point denotes: newly diagnosed GD, antithyroid drugs for less than 3 months. Following extraction of RNA from PBMCs, that RNA was used to make the TCR library. HTBI primers from iRepertoire and Arm-PCR of CDR3 regions yielded the TCR beta libraries. MiXCR, run by TCRdb on the multiplex PCR reads, gives a single entry per CDR3 protein. The sample records a few hundred thousand distinct CDR3 sequences, over 15% being singletons. These data were also filed under a second study, of T cells in Graves' hyperthyroidism and ophthalmopathy.

The sample here was peripheral blood mononuclear cells (PBMCs), taken at new diagnosis, from a patient treated with antithyroid drugs. The receptors shown here come from a woman between 18 and 29 years old with Graves disease.

This clonotype was counted ten times or more. The J gene is TRBJ2-7, the V gene TRBV6-1; D is perhaps TRBD2 (6 bases). Trimming removed 6 bases at V and 0 bases at J, with 15 bases between. Germline V gene lookup returns CDR1 MNHNS and CDR2 SASEGT. The CDR3 has 15 residues. The CDR3 bases are TGTGCCAGCAGGATACTAGCTCCTAGCTCCTACGAGCAGTACTTC. Encoded protein: CASRILAPSSYEQYF.

This clonotype was counted ten times or more. The chain carries TRBV11-2 and TRBJ2-2, with 9 nucleotides matching TRBD1. V lost 3 bases and J lost 4; bases outside the gene matches: 3. CDR3 length: 15 residues. Germline V gives CDR1 SGHAT, CDR2 FQNNGV. CDR3 DNA: TGTGCCAGCAGCTTCTGGACAGGGGTCACCGGGGAGCTGTTTTTT. Its protein is CASSFWTGVTGELFF.

At least ten counts were recorded for this clonotype. This chain uses TRBV6-5 with TRBJ2-1, with 8 bases identical to TRBD2. The CDR3 loop spans 17 amino acids. V dropped 2 bases and J dropped 5; count of bases not matched to a gene: 11. Germline CDR1 reads MNHEY; CDR2 reads SVGAGI. The CDR3 here is CASSYNSAGGFDNEQFF. The CDR3 DNA follows: TGTGCCAGCAGTTACAACTCGGCGGGAGGCTTTGACAATGAGCAGTTCTTC.

Regarding this clonotype: A clone one base away is much larger, so this may be a read error. The chain recombines TRBV20-1 with TRBJ2-3; D is unresolved. Trimming shortened V by 7 bases and J by 8 bases, and 13 bases separated the two germline ends. The CDR3 is 11 amino acids. Per the germline V gene, CDR1 is DFQATT and CDR2 is SNEGSKA (reference sequence). The CDR3 sequence is CSGHFAGTQYF. Written as DNA, the CDR3 is TGCAGTGGTCATTTTGCCGGTACGCAGTATTTT.

This clonotype was seen ten or more times. The chain employs TRBV11-2 and TRBJ1-1; D might be TRBD1 (5 bases). Deletions cut 8 bases from V and 11 bases from J, with 18 bases between. The CDR3 covers 12 residues. CDR1 is SGHAT and CDR2 is FQNNGV in the germline V gene. The chain's CDR3 is CASLKWGGNAFF. CDR3 DNA sequence: TGTGCCAGCTTAAAGTGGGGGGGTAACGCTTTCTTT.

There are many counts of this clonotype. The gene calls are TRBV14 and TRBJ1-1; perhaps TRBD1 as D (5 bases). V lost 5 bases and J 13 bases, leaving 23 bases between the germline ends. The CDR3 runs to 14 residues. The germline CDR1 and CDR2 sequences are SGHDN and FVKESK. The CDR3, as DNA: TGTGCCAGCAGCGACAGAAGAGACCTCCCCCTGGGTTTCTTT. Translation gives CASSDRRDLPLGFF.

As regards this clonotype: Its ends do not fully match the called genes, so a read error is possible. The J gene is TRBJ2-1, the V gene TRBV7-7, with a tentative D call TRBD1 (6 bases). The CDR3 runs to 14 residues. Germline V gene sequence: CDR1 SSHAT, CDR2 FNYEAQ (reference sequence). The CDR3, as DNA: TGTGCTAGCAGCTTCCAATTGGGGGCATATGAGCAGTTCTTC. Encoded protein: CASSFQLGAYEQFF.

This clonotype has ten or more counts. This chain joins TRBV20-1 and TRBJ2-7; 9 bases are shared with TRBD1. Unmatched junction bases numbered 6, after V lost 1 base and J lost 5 bases. The CDR3 covers 14 residues. The germline gives CDR1 DFQATT, CDR2 SNEGSKA (reference sequence). The CDR3 region has the DNA TGCAGTGCTAGAGCTGGGACAGGGCTCGACGAGCAGTACTTC. It specifies CSARAGTGLDEQYF.

The gene calls are TRBV4-3 and TRBJ2-3; 9 bases match TRBD2. V shed 0 bases and J 0 bases; nucleotides not matched to a gene: 7. This CDR3 comprises 18 residues. Germline loops: CDR1 LGHNA, CDR2 YSLEER. CDR3 bases: TGCGCCAGCAGCCAAGATTTAGCGGGAGCTCGTAGCACAGATACGCAGTATTTT. Translated: CASSQDLAGARSTDTQYF.

This clonotype was seen more than once but under ten times. The rearrangement links TRBV6-2 or TRBV6-3 to TRBJ1-3; D is unresolved. With 8 bases removed from V and 0 bases from J, the gap between germline ends came to 8 bases. The CDR3 consists of 13 residues. Germline V gene lookup returns CDR1 MNHEY and CDR2 SVGEGT. The CDR3 DNA sequence: TGTGCCAGCCAACTGAGCTCTGGAAACACCATATATTTT. Amino acids: CASQLSSGNTIYF.

The table lists this clonotype with many counts. V gene TRBV30 combines with J gene TRBJ1-5; D gene uncertain. The CDR3 spans 13 residues. With 2 bases removed from V and 3 bases from J, the gap between germline ends came to 8 bases. Germline values: CDR1 GTSNPN, CDR2 SVGIG (reference sequence). CDR3 coding DNA: TGTGCCTGGAGTCCTGGGATCAATCAGCCCCAGCATTTT. Amino acid sequence: CAWSPGINQPQHF.